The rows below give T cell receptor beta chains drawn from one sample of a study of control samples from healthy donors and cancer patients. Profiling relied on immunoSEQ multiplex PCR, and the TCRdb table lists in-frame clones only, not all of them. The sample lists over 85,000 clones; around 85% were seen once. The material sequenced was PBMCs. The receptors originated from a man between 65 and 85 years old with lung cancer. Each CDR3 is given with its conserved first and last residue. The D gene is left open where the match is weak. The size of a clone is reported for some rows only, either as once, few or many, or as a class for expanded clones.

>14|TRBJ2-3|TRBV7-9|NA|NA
TGTGCCAGCTGCCTGGAAATTAGCACAGATACGCAGTATTTT
CASCLEISTDTQYF
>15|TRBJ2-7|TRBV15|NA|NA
TGTGCCACCAGCAGAGACAACCCGGGGATGCGAGAGCAGTACTTC
CATSRDNPGMREQYF
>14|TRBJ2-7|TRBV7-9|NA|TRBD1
TGTGCCAGCAGCTTAGGGACAGGGGTCTACGAGCAGTACTTC
CASSLGTGVYEQYF
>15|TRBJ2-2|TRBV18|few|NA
TGTGCCAGCTCACCATCCTGGCAGAACACCGGGGAGCTGTTTTTT
CASSPSWQNTGELFF
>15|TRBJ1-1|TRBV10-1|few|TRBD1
TGCGCCAGCAGTGAGGACAGGGGGCCTAGGGGTGAAGCTTTCTTT
CASSEDRGPRGEAFF
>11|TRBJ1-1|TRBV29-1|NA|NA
TGCAGCGTTTCCCCAACACAAGAAGCTTTCTTT
CSVSPTQEAFF
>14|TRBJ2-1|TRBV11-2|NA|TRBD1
TGTGCCAGCAGCTTAGCAGGGGGCTACAATGAGCAGTTCTTC
CASSLAGGYNEQFF
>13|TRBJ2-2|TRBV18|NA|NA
TGTGCCAGCTCACCACGGAACACCGGGGAGCTGTTTTTT
CASSPRNTGELFF
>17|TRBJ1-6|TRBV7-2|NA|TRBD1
TGTGCCAGCAGCCTCCCCTCGAGACAGGGGGCGGGATCACCCCTCCACTTT
CASSLPSRQGAGSPLHF
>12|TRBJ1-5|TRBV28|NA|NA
TGTGCCAGCAGTTACGGGACCCAGCCCCAGCATTTT
CASSYGTQPQHF
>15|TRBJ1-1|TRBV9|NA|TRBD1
TGTGCCAGCAGTGACACCGGGACAGCGAACACTGAAGCTTTCTTT
CASSDTGTANTEAFF
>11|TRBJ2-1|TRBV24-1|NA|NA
TGTGCCTTGAGGACTCGCCGTGAGCAGTTCTTC
CALRTRREQFF
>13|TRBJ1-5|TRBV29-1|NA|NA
TGCAGCGTTGGCCCGCTCAGCGGTCAGCCCCAGCATTTT
CSVGPLSGQPQHF
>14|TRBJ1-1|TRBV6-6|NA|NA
TGTGCCAGCAGTTACTCGGTGGTGAACACTGAAGCTTTCTTT
CASSYSVVNTEAFF
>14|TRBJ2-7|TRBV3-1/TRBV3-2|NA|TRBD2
TGTGCCAGCAGGGGGACTAGCGGGGGGAGCGAGCAGTACTTC
CASRGTSGGSEQYF
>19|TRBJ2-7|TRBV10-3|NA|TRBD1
TGTGCCATCAGTGAGCCGACACAACCGGGACAGCGGCTATCCTACGAGCAGTACTTC
CAISEPTQPGQRLSYEQYF
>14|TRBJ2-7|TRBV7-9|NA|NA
TGTGCCAGCAGCTTAGCAGGGGTTTCCTACGAGCAGTACTTC
CASSLAGVSYEQYF
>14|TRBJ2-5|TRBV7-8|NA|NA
TGTGCCAGCAGTCCTGGGTGGGGTCAAGAGACCCAGTACTTC
CASSPGWGQETQYF
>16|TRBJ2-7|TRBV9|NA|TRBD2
TGTGCCAGCAGCGTAGGTGACGATGGGAGGGGATACGAGCAGTACTTC
CASSVGDDGRGYEQYF
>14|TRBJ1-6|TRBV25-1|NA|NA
TGTGCCAGCAGCACCGGGACACCCGCTTCACCCCTCCACTTT
CASSTGTPASPLHF
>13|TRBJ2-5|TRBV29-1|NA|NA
TGCAGCGTCTGGGGGGGGCACTTTGAGACCCAGTACTTC
CSVWGGHFETQYF
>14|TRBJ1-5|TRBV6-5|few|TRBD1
TGTGCCAGCACCCCGGACAGGGGCAATCAGCCCCAGCATTTT
CASTPDRGNQPQHF
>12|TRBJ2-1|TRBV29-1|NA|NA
TGCAGCGTAATCCTGGGGTACAATGAGCAGTTCTTC
CSVILGYNEQFF
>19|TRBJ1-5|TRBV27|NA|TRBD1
TGTGCCAGCAGTTTCAGGGGGGCTAAATGGGGTTATAGCAATCAGCCCCAGCATTTT
CASSFRGAKWGYSNQPQHF
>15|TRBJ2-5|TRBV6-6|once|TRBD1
TGTGCCAGCAGTTTCCTATGGACAGGGACAGAGACCCAGTACTTC
CASSFLWTGTETQYF
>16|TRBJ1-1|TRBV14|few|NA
TGTGCCAGCAGCCAAGATCAACGGGGCAAGGACACTGAAGCTTTCTTT
CASSQDQRGKDTEAFF
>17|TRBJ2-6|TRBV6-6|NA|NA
TGTGCCAGCAGTCTTTACCCTCAGGGTTTCGGGGCCAACGTCCTGACTTTC
CASSLYPQGFGANVLTF
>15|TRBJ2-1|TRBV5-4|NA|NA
TGTGCCAGCAGCCAGGCTCGGGGGAACAGCAATGAGCAGTTCTTC
CASSQARGNSNEQFF
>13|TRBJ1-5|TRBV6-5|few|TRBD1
TGTGCCAGCAGGCTTACAGGGGATCAGCCCCAGCATTTT
CASRLTGDQPQHF
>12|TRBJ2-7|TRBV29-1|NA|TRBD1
TGCAGCGTGAGACAGGGTTCCTACGAGCAGTACTTC
CSVRQGSYEQYF
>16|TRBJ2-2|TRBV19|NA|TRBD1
TGTGCCAGTAGGAACCCGGGACAGGGCGTCACCGGGGAGCTGTTTTTT
CASRNPGQGVTGELFF
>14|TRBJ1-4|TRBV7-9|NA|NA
TGTGCCAGCTCTGGTTCAGGGCCGGGGGAAAAACTGTTTTTT
CASSGSGPGEKLFF
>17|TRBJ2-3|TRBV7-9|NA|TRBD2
TGTGCCAGCAGCTTTGGCGGGGGGGTCCCTAGCACAGATACGCAGTATTTT
CASSFGGGVPSTDTQYF
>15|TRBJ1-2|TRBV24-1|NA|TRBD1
TGTGCCACCAGTGAGGGACAGGCAGGGGACTATGGCTACACCTTC
CATSEGQAGDYGYTF
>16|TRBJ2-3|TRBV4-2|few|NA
TGTGCCAGCAGCCAAGAACGACAGGTCGTGACAGATACGCAGTATTTT
CASSQERQVVTDTQYF
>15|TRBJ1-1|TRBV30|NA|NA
TGTGCCTGGAGTGGCCCGGGCCTCCCCCGCACTGAAGCTTTCTTT
CAWSGPGLPRTEAFF
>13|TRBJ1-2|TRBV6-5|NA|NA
TGTGCCAGCAGCCTTCAGGGACCCTATGGCTACACCTTC
CASSLQGPYGYTF
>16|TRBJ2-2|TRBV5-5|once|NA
TGTGCCAGCAGCCCAGGACTCGGGGGCATTACCGGGGAGCTGTTTTTT
CASSPGLGGITGELFF
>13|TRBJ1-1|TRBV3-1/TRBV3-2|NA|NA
TGTGCCAGCAGCCAAGGTAGGGGGTTGGAAGCTTTCTTT
CASSQGRGLEAFF
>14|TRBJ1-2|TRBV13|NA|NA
TGTGCCAGCAGCTTAGGGGGGATCGACTATGGCTACACCTTC
CASSLGGIDYGYTF
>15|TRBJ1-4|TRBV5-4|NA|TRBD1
TGTGCCAGCAGCAAGACAGGGGGCGATGGTGAAAAACTGTTTTTT
CASSKTGGDGEKLFF
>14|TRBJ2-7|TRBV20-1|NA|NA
TGCAGTGCTAGTAGGCGGACTGGCTCCTACGAGCAGTACTTC
CSASRRTGSYEQYF
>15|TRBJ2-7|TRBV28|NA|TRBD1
TGTGCCAGCAGTTTTCGGAGACAGGGAGCCTACGAGCAGTACTTC
CASSFRRQGAYEQYF
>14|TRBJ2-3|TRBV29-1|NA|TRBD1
TGCAGCGTCCGCGGGGACAGGGAAACAGATACGCAGTATTTT
CSVRGDRETDTQYF
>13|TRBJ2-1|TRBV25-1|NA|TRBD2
TGTGCCAGCAGCCGGACTAGCGGCAATGAGCAGTTCTTC
CASSRTSGNEQFF
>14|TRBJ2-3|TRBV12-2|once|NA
TGTGTAAACCCTTCTGGACAGAGCACAGATACGCAGTATTTT
CVNPSGQSTDTQYF
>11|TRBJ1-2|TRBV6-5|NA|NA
TGTGCCAGCAGTACACGTGGTGGCTACACCTTC
CASSTRGGYTF
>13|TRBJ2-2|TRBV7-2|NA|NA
TGTGCCAGCAGCCCCTCTTACACCGGGGAGCTGTTTTTT
CASSPSYTGELFF